These 31 T cell receptor beta chains were all obtained from the same sample, sequenced in a study of human T cells and chemical hapten exposure. Stated time point: patch test 2, 6 weeks after DPC sensitization. Treatment specified: therapeutic diphenylcyclopropenone sensitization with weekly scalp DPC. MiXCR was run by TCRdb on the RACE reads, yielding one entry per CDR3 protein. The repertoire holds tens of thousands of distinct CDR3 sequences, 8% to 13% seen once, with 2.2% in the top ten. The specimen comprised whole blood, sampled in connection with sensitization to the hapten diphenylcyclopropenone (DPC). These receptors were taken from a man aged 35-49 years with alopecia areata. Some clones in this sample may be carry-over from other donors' samples.

This clonotype was counted ten times or more. The V and J genes are TRBV9 and TRBJ2-6; D unresolved. CDR1 and CDR2 from the germline V gene are SGDLS and YYNGEE. The CDR3 is 16 amino acids. V gave up 3 bases and J gave up 0 bases, with 10 bases separating them. This CDR3 is CASSDSQDSGANVLTF. The CDR3 nucleotides are TGTGCCAGCAGCGATTCACAAGACTCTGGGGCCAACGTCCTGACTTTC.

This clonotype was seen many times. The chain couples TRBV12-3 or TRBV12-4 to TRBJ2-7; possible D gene TRBD2, 5 bases. The CDR3 is 11 amino acids. V was shortened by 6 bases and J by 4 bases, with 7 bases between the two germline ends. CDR3 DNA sequence: TGTGCCAGCAGCCCGGGGTACGAGCAGTACTTC. Amino acids: CASSPGYEQYF.

This clonotype appeared a few times. J is TRBJ1-5 and V is TRBV6-2 or TRBV6-3; 9 bases line up with TRBD1. Germline-derived CDR1 and CDR2 are MNHEY and SVGEGT. The CDR3 is 16 residues long. The junction had 8 bases not matched to a gene; V was cut back by 7 bases and J by 1 base. CDR3 sequence: CASTTLDRGSNQPQHF. The CDR3 DNA is TGTGCCAGCACCACTCTGGACAGGGGAAGCAATCAGCCCCAGCATTTT.

The rearrangement uses TRBV11-3 and TRBJ2-4; 7 bases line up with TRBD2. The CDR3 consists of 19 residues. J lost 0 bases, V lost 5 bases, and 16 bases had no gene match. Germline assignment: CDR1 SGHNT and CDR2 YENEEA. In DNA, the CDR3 is TGTGCCAGCAGCCCCCGAACGGGCGGGAGTCCAGGAGCCAAAAACATTCAGTACTTC. It is translated as CASSPRTGGSPGAKNIQYF.

This clonotype was seen a few times. CDR3 protein: CASSVALNSGSNEQFF. CDR3 nucleotide sequence: TGTGCCAGCAGCGTAGCCCTTAACTCGGGCTCCAATGAGCAGTTCTTC. This sequence joins TRBV9 and TRBJ2-1; D call uncertain. Per the germline V gene, CDR1 is SGDLS and CDR2 is YYNGEE. This CDR3 comprises 16 residues. Trimming cost V 0 bases and J 6 bases, with 16 bases left between them.

This clonotype has just a few counts. The rearrangement links TRBV20-1 to TRBJ2-2; 9 bases map to TRBD1. The germline V gene encodes CDR1 DFQATT and CDR2 SNEGSKA (reference sequence). This CDR3 spans 14 amino acids. V was clipped by 6 bases and J by 1 base; unmatched bases: 3. CDR3 in amino acids: CSAGQGRNTGELFF. The CDR3 bases are TGCAGTGCGGGACAGGGACGGAACACCGGGGAGCTGTTTTTT.

The gene calls are TRBV7-8 and TRBJ2-3; TRBD1 aligns across 9 bases. Looked up from germline, CDR1 is SGHVS and CDR2 is FQNEAQ. V lost 4 bases and J lost 5; bases outside the gene matches: 7. The CDR3 extends over 15 amino acids. The CDR3 spells CASSSDRGRGDTQYF. CDR3 DNA: TGTGCCAGCAGCTCGGACAGGGGCAGGGGAGATACGCAGTATTTT.

This clonotype was observed a handful of times. The rearrangement joins TRBV20-1 to TRBJ1-1; unclear D gene. The CDR3 runs to 17 residues. Trimming shortened V by 4 bases and J by 3 bases, and 24 bases separated the two germline ends. Germline-derived CDR1 and CDR2 are DFQATT and SNEGSKA (reference sequence). The DNA of the CDR3 is TGCAGTGCTAAGTACCGGTGGGATACGAGCTATTACACTGAAGCTTTCTTT. Translated, it gives CSAKYRWDTSYYTEAFF.

This clonotype turned up a few times. This chain connects TRBV3-1 to TRBJ2-1; D might be TRBD1 (7 bases). Trimming left V 7 bases short and J 2 bases short, with 15 bases between. From germline, CDR1 is LGHDT and CDR2 YNNKEL (reference sequence). The CDR3 consists of 15 residues. The CDR3 spells CASTRQGGAYNEQFF. CDR3 nucleotide sequence: TGTGCCAGCACACGGCAGGGGGGCGCCTACAATGAGCAGTTCTTC.

This clonotype was observed a handful of times. The chain links TRBV5-8 to TRBJ1-2, with TRBD1 identical over 7 bases. Looked up from germline, CDR1 is SGHTS and CDR2 is YDEGEE. The CDR3 consists of 15 residues. Trimming at V came to 1 base and at J to 3 bases, leaving 6 bases not matched to a gene. The CDR3 DNA is TGTGCCAGCAGCTTGTTTGGACAGGTCTACTATGGCTACACCTTC. Translation gives CASSLFGQVYYGYTF.

As DNA, the CDR3 is TGTGCCAGCAGCGCTCTTCAGGACGCTGAAGCTTTCTTT. Its translation is CASSALQDAEAFF. This chain links TRBV6-5 with TRBJ1-1; no firm D call. V was shortened by 6 bases and J by 6 bases, with 14 bases between the two germline ends. There are 13 residues in the CDR3. Germline V lookup: CDR1 MNHEY, CDR2 SVGAGI.

This clonotype was seen a few times. The chain combines TRBV6-6 with TRBJ1-5; D call uncertain. Between the trimmed V and J ends, which lost 1 base and 3 bases, there was a span of 7 bases. CDR1 MNHNY and CDR2 SVGAGI come from the germline V gene (reference sequence). CDR3 length: 14 residues. The CDR3 spells CASSYFQTNQPQHF. DNA of the CDR3: TGTGCCAGCAGTTACTTCCAGACCAATCAGCCCCAGCATTTT.

This clonotype showed up just a few times. The chain couples TRBV7-2 to TRBJ2-3; unclear D gene. This CDR3 has 12 amino acids. Germline CDR1 is SGHTA and CDR2 is FQGNSA. V was pared by 6 bases and J by 3 bases, with 7 bases between. The CDR3 region is CASRQMTDTQYF. CDR3 nucleotides: TGTGCCAGCAGACAAATGACAGATACGCAGTATTTT.

The chain carries TRBV19 and TRBJ2-5; weak D call: TRBD1 (6 bases). With 9 bases removed from V and 1 base from J, the gap between germline ends came to 12 bases. This CDR3 has 13 amino acids. Germline CDR1 and CDR2: LNHDA and SQIVND (reference sequence). The CDR3 protein is CASGQSIQETQYF. In DNA form, the CDR3 reads TGTGCCAGCGGACAGTCAATCCAAGAGACCCAGTACTTC.

This sequence joins TRBV29-1 and TRBJ2-3; the D is unclear. Germline loops: CDR1 SQVTM, CDR2 ANQGSEA. Trimming removed 7 bases at V and 4 bases at J, with 12 bases between. This CDR3 region has 12 residues. DNA of the CDR3: TGCAGCGGGGGATGGACGGCAGATACGCAGTATTTT. Encoded protein: CSGGWTADTQYF.

Ten or more counts support this clonotype. V is TRBV11-2 and J is TRBJ2-2; the D gene is possibly TRBD2 (6 bases). Germline values: CDR1 SGHAT, CDR2 FQNNGV. The CDR3 length is 14 residues. V was trimmed by 6 bases and J by 0 bases, leaving 8 bases between them. The CDR3 coding sequence is TGTGCCAGCAGTTGGAGGGCGAACACCGGGGAGCTGTTTTTT. Translation gives CASSWRANTGELFF.

This clonotype was observed a handful of times. The chain combines TRBV7-2 with TRBJ2-3; 12 nucleotides line up with TRBD1. Germline trimming cut 5 bases from V and 5 bases from J; bases unmatched to any gene: 8. This CDR3 has 16 residues. Germline V gene sequence: CDR1 SGHTA, CDR2 FQGNSA. The CDR3 sequence is CASSAGQGALIDTQYF. For the CDR3, the DNA is TGTGCCAGCAGCGCGGGACAGGGGGCTCTTATAGATACGCAGTATTTT.

This clonotype was detected a few times. This chain uses TRBV6-5 with TRBJ2-7; perhaps TRBD1 as D (6 bases). Germline loops: CDR1 MNHEY, CDR2 SVGAGI. V was trimmed by 2 bases and J by 2 bases, leaving 13 bases between them. CDR3 length equals 15 residues. The CDR3 here is CASSYGPTGPYEQYV. The CDR3 region has the DNA TGTGCCAGCAGTTACGGTCCGACAGGCCCCTACGAGCAGTACGTC.

This clonotype was detected a few times. The rearrangement uses TRBV20-1 and TRBJ2-1, with 8 bases identical to TRBD2. Germline V gives CDR1 DFQATT, CDR2 SNEGSKA (reference sequence). The CDR3 is made up of 15 amino acids. Trimming took 6 bases from V and 10 from J; bases not matched to a gene: 17. CDR3 nucleotides: TGCAGTGCATTCCCCAGCGGGAGAGGGACATGGGAGCAGTTCTTC. It encodes CSAFPSGRGTWEQFF.

The V gene is TRBV7-2, the J gene TRBJ2-2; 8 bases match TRBD2. With 5 bases clipped from V and 4 bases from J, the junction kept 12 bases outside the gene matches. Germline V gene data show CDR1 as SGHTA and CDR2 as FQGNSA. This CDR3 has 17 residues. CDR3 region: CASSPGGLVWGTGELFF. In DNA, the CDR3 is TGTGCCAGCAGCCCCGGGGGACTAGTTTGGGGCACCGGGGAGCTGTTTTTT.

This clonotype was found a few times. The V call is TRBV25-1, the J call TRBJ2-1, with 10 bases fitting TRBD2. The length of the CDR3 is 18 residues. The J segment lost 4 bases and the V segment lost 1 base, leaving 10 bases of the junction unmatched. CDR1 and CDR2 (germline): MGHDK, SYGVNS. In DNA form, the CDR3 reads TGTGCCAGCAGTGAATTATCCCCTAGCGGGAGTTTATACAATGAGCAGTTCTTC. Amino acids: CASSELSPSGSLYNEQFF.

This clonotype was seen at least ten times. The chain uses TRBV7-6 and TRBJ1-6; the D is unclear. The CDR3 has 14 residues. Per germline, CDR1 SGHVS and CDR2 FNYEAQ. Trimming took 5 bases from V and 8 from J, leaving 13 bases between them. CDR3 amino acids: CASSPAGEDSPLHF. DNA for the CDR3: TGTGCCAGCAGCCCGGCTGGAGAAGATTCACCCCTCCACTTT.

This clonotype appeared once. The chain employs TRBV12-3 or TRBV12-4 and TRBJ1-5; perhaps TRBD1 as D (5 bases). CDR3 length: 14 amino acids. Trimming cost V 0 bases and J 6 bases, with 9 bases left between them. The CDR3 DNA sequence: TGTGCCAGCAGTTTAGCGTACGGGGGTCAGCCCCAGCATTTT. Translating it yields CASSLAYGGQPQHF.

This chain connects TRBV10-3 to TRBJ1-2, with a possible D match to TRBD1 (5 bases). There are 13 residues in the CDR3. The germline gives CDR1 ENHRY, CDR2 SYGVKD. The germline V and J ends were trimmed by 7 bases and 3 bases, with 12 bases remaining between them. The CDR3 DNA follows: TGTGCCATCACGGCAGGGAGTGACTATGGCTACACCTTC. This translates into CAITAGSDYGYTF.

This chain links TRBV19 with TRBJ2-7; D unresolved. Trimming took 5 bases from V and 2 from J, leaving 16 bases between them. The CDR3 has 15 amino acids. Germline values: CDR1 LNHDA, CDR2 SQIVND (reference sequence). The CDR3 DNA is TGTGCCAGTAGTTTCTCCTTCTCAAAACCCTACGAGCAGTACTTC. This codes for CASSFSFSKPYEQYF.

This clonotype occurred many times. The chain is built from TRBV12-3 or TRBV12-4 and TRBJ1-2; TRBD1 matches at 7 bases. Trimming at V came to 6 bases and at J to 4 bases, leaving 8 bases not matched to a gene. There are 14 residues in the CDR3. CDR3 in DNA: TGTGCCAGCAGCCACCTGACAGGGATCTATGGCTACACCTTC. The encoded protein is CASSHLTGIYGYTF.

The chain recombines TRBV29-1 with TRBJ1-1; the D gene is possibly TRBD1 (5 bases). Germline V gives CDR1 SQVTM, CDR2 ANQGSEA. V was shortened by 5 bases and J by 12 bases, with 13 bases between the two germline ends. This CDR3 spans 10 amino acids. The chain's CDR3 is CSVLGPGPFF. For the CDR3, the DNA is TGCAGCGTTCTTGGGCCGGGGCCTTTCTTT.

This clonotype showed up just a few times. The chain couples TRBV12-3 or TRBV12-4 to TRBJ2-7, with D hard to call. This CDR3 has 15 residues. Trimming took 3 bases from V and 0 from J, leaving 12 bases between them. This chain's CDR3 is CASSLSRRSSYEQYV. CDR3 DNA sequence: TGTGCCAGCAGTTTGAGTCGTAGGAGCTCCTACGAGCAGTACGTC.

The chain joins TRBV7-9 to TRBJ2-2; TRBD2 might be the D (6 bases). CDR1 SEHNR and CDR2 FQNEAQ come from the germline V gene (reference sequence). This CDR3 is built from 16 residues. V lost 5 bases and J 0 bases, leaving 13 bases between the germline ends. In DNA form, the CDR3 reads TGTGCCAGCAGCCTCCGCGGGGCCTCGAACACCGGGGAGCTGTTTTTT. Its translation: CASSLRGASNTGELFF.

V and J are TRBV7-2 and TRBJ2-3; 9 bases match TRBD2. Germline CDR1 SGHTA, CDR2 FQGNSA. Trimming cost V 1 base and J 2 bases; bases outside gene matches: 7. The CDR3 totals 17 residues. The CDR3 reads CASSLGGGRALTDTQYF. The CDR3, as DNA: TGTGCCAGCAGCTTAGGCGGCGGGAGGGCCCTCACAGATACGCAGTATTTT. Full variable domain (missing parts from reference TRBV7-2 and TRBJ2-3): GAGVSQSPSNKVTEKGKDVELRCDPISGHTALYWYRQSLGQGLEFLIYFQGNSAPDKSGLPSDRFSAERTGGSVSTLTIQRTQQEDSAVYLCASSLGGGRALTDTQYFGPGTRLTVL.

This clonotype was recorded many times. V and J are TRBV7-8 and TRBJ1-1; D is unclear. V shed 0 bases and J shed 4 bases, with 9 bases lying between them. The CDR3 runs to 14 residues. CDR1 and CDR2 from the germline V gene are SGHVS and FQNEAQ. CDR3 sequence: CASSLAGTRTEAFF. The CDR3 nucleotides read TGTGCCAGCAGCTTAGCGGGCACCCGCACTGAAGCTTTCTTT. Combining the CDR3 with reference TRBV7-8 and TRBJ1-1 gives the whole variable domain GAGVSQSPRYKVAKRGQDVALRCDPISGHVSLFWYQQALGQGPEFLTYFQNEAQLDKSGLPSDRFFAERPEGSVSTLKIQRTQQEDSAVYLCASSLAGTRTEAFFGQGTRLTVV.